This is a list of T cell receptor beta chains from one sample in a study of identical twins. TCRdb re-called the 5' RACE reads with MiXCR, one entry per CDR3 protein. The data show 400,000 to 600,000 distinct CDR3 sequences, 20% to 25% seen once. These data were also reused for a study on yellow fever vaccine responses in identical twins.

The source material was CD4+ T cells sorted from blood. The receptor set was obtained from a woman younger than 30 in good health. CDR3s include the opening cysteine and the closing phenylalanine or tryptophan. The order of the fields is clone size, V gene, J gene, D gene, CDR3 protein, CDR3 DNA. D genes are given only for firm matches. Some rows have no size entry. The others give once, few or many, or a class for an expanded clone.

>few|TRBV2|TRBJ2-3|.
CASSAEGNTQYF
TGTGCCAGCAGTGCGGAGGGTAATACGCAGTATTTT
>few|TRBV12-3/TRBV12-4|TRBJ2-3|TRBD2
CASKGSGGSTDTQYF
TGTGCCAGCAAAGGTAGCGGGGGTAGCACAGATACGCAGTATTTT
>.|TRBV10-3|TRBJ1-1|.
CAGQGQENTEAFF
TGTGCCGGCCAGGGACAAGAGAACACTGAAGCTTTCTTT
>.|TRBV20-1|TRBJ2-1|.
CSVQSYHNEQFF
TGCAGTGTCCAGTCGTATCACAATGAGCAGTTCTTC
>.|TRBV28|TRBJ2-7|.
CASRGGGGSYEQYF
TGTGCCAGCAGAGGTGGAGGGGGGTCCTACGAGCAGTACTTC
>.|TRBV4-2|TRBJ2-6|TRBD2
CASSQQGGINVLTF
TGTGCCAGCAGCCAACAGGGAGGGATCAACGTCCTGACTTTC
>.|TRBV10-3|TRBJ2-1|.
CAISESGAGYNEQFF
TGTGCCATCAGTGAGTCGGGCGCAGGCTACAATGAGCAGTTCTTC
>.|TRBV18|TRBJ2-7|TRBD2
CASSGLAGGFVYEQYF
TGTGCCAGCTCGGGACTAGCGGGAGGCTTTGTATACGAGCAGTACTTC
>.|TRBV5-1|TRBJ2-1|TRBD2
CASSLGWAGAYNEQFF
TGCGCCAGCAGCTTGGGGTGGGCGGGGGCCTACAATGAGCAGTTCTTC
>.|TRBV2|TRBJ2-7|TRBD1
CASNGGQGALSYEQYF
TGTGCCAGCAACGGCGGGCAGGGGGCTCTATCCTACGAGCAGTACTTC